The 27 T cell receptor beta chains in this list originate from one sample, sequenced in a study of siplizumab effects on memory and regulatory T cells. TCRdb's copy holds only in-frame clones and misses some; the assay was immunoSEQ multiplex PCR. Here the sample spans over 70,000 clones, 70% to 90% being singletons. Sequenced: CD4+ T cells sorted from blood. The source of these receptors is a human donor in good health.

The chain uses TRBV19 and TRBJ2-1; 10 bases match TRBD2. Germline CDR1 is LNHDA and CDR2 is SQIVND (reference sequence). The CDR3 length is 15 residues. J gave up 9 bases and V 9 bases, and 14 bases lay outside the gene matches. The CDR3 is CASRRFGTSDLEQFF. As DNA, the CDR3 is TGTGCCAGCCGAAGATTTGGGACTAGCGATCTTGAGCAGTTCTTC.

This chain links TRBV4-2 with TRBJ1-4; D might be TRBD1 (5 bases). The V gene's germline CDR1 is LGHNA and CDR2 YNFKEQ. The CDR3 runs to 14 residues. V lost 0 bases and J lost 5, with 7 bases in between. The CDR3 here is CASSQDRQNEKLFF. The CDR3 DNA sequence: TGTGCCAGCAGCCAAGACCGACAGAATGAAAAACTGTTTTTT.

This clone was observed a single time. In DNA form, the CDR3 reads TGTGCCAGCAGCTTTGGGACAGGGCGGTTTGAGACCCAGTACTTC. It codes for CASSFGTGRFETQYF. The chain is built from TRBV7-8 and TRBJ2-5; 9 nucleotides align to TRBD1. CDR1 is SGHVS, CDR2 FQNEAQ, per germline. The V and J ends lost 3 bases and 5 bases, in that order; junction bases with no gene match: 7. This CDR3 has 15 amino acids.

The V gene is TRBV29-1, the J gene TRBJ2-5; the D gene is possibly TRBD1 (5 bases). Germline V lookup: CDR1 SQVTM, CDR2 ANQGSEA. This CDR3 contains 11 residues. Trimming took 6 bases from V and 7 from J, leaving 12 bases between them. The CDR3 DNA reads as TGCAGCGTCCAGGGCCCGGGGACCCAGTACTTC. Encoded protein: CSVQGPGTQYF.

The CDR3 reads CASSFGQGVYNEQFF. CDR3 DNA sequence: TGTGCCAGCAGCTTCGGACAGGGTGTCTACAATGAGCAGTTCTTC. The chain links TRBV5-4 to TRBJ2-1; 8 nucleotides line up with TRBD1. The J segment lost 3 bases and the V segment lost 2 bases, leaving 4 bases of the junction unmatched. In germline, CDR1 is SGHNT, CDR2 YYREEE (reference sequence). This CDR3 contains 15 residues.

This clone showed up just once. V usage is TRBV5-4 and J usage is TRBJ1-1; weak D call: TRBD1 (6 bases). Germline V gives CDR1 SGHNT, CDR2 YYREEE (reference sequence). Deletions cut 2 bases from V and 0 bases from J, with 11 bases between. The CDR3 has 15 amino acids. CDR3 protein: CASSFQGLMNTEAFF. CDR3 DNA sequence: TGTGCCAGCAGCTTTCAGGGGCTCATGAACACTGAAGCTTTCTTT.

The CDR3 nucleotides read TGTGCCAGCAGCCCACTGGGGGAGGCTCTCCGAAACACCATATATTTT. Protein: CASSPLGEALRNTIYF. The rearrangement joins TRBV28 to TRBJ1-3; D is possibly TRBD1 (5 bases). CDR3 length equals 16 residues. Germline values: CDR1 MDHEN, CDR2 SYDVKM. The germline V and J ends were trimmed by 6 bases and 5 bases, with 20 bases remaining between them. The full variable domain, completed using reference TRBV28 and TRBJ1-3, is DVKVTQSSRYLVKRTGEKVFLECVQDMDHENMFWYRQDPGLGLRLIYFSYDVKMKEKGDIPEGYSVSREKKERFSLILESASTNQTSMYLCASSPLGEALRNTIYFGEGSWLTVV.

The chain uses TRBV21-1 and TRBJ2-1; the table's D call of TRBD2 was not tested on the DNA. TRBV21-1 is assigned pseudogene status. CDR3 length: 16 amino acids. The CDR3 loop is CASSKPGAGGGNEQFF. The CDR3 DNA reads as TGTGCCAGCAGCAAACCCGGGGCGGGAGGTGGTAATGAGCAGTTCTTC.

The chain combines TRBV5-1 with TRBJ2-7, with a tentative D call TRBD1 (6 bases). Germline-derived CDR1 and CDR2 are SGHRS and YFSETQ. Deletions cut 5 bases from V and 2 bases from J, with 14 bases between. This CDR3 region has 14 residues. The CDR3 DNA reads TGCGCCAGCAGTAAGGGGACATCCACCTACGAGCAGTACTTC. Protein sequence: CASSKGTSTYEQYF.

This sequence joins TRBV6-1 and TRBJ1-2; no clear D gene. Germline assignment: CDR1 MNHNS and CDR2 SASEGT. This CDR3 has 16 residues. Trimming cost V 1 base and J 2 bases, with 14 bases left between them. CDR3 in DNA: TGTGCCAGCAGTGAAGACCTTCGAGGGAGGAACTATGGCTACACCTTC. It codes for CASSEDLRGRNYGYTF.

This clone was seen once. The chain combines TRBV30 with TRBJ1-3; the D is unclear. Germline lookup yields CDR1 GTSNPN and CDR2 SVGIG (reference sequence). CDR3 length: 12 amino acids. Trimming left V 0 bases short and J 8 bases short, with 8 bases between. CDR3 in amino acids: CAWSVSGDTIYF. CDR3 sequence (DNA): TGTGCCTGGAGTGTGTCCGGGGACACCATATATTTT.

J is TRBJ1-1 and V is TRBV9; D is uncertain. The V gene's germline CDR1 is SGDLS and CDR2 YYNGEE. CDR3 length: 15 residues. Trimming cost V 2 bases and J 1 base, with 12 bases left between them. The CDR3 region is CASSVGVETNTEAFF. CDR3 DNA sequence: TGTGCCAGCAGCGTGGGAGTCGAGACGAACACTGAAGCTTTCTTT.

This chain connects TRBV2 to TRBJ2-7, with 8 bases aligning to TRBD1. The trim removed 6 bases at V and 0 bases at J, leaving 1 base unmatched. This CDR3 region has 13 residues. Germline V lookup: CDR1 SNHLY, CDR2 FYNNEI. In nucleotides, the CDR3 is TGTGCCAGCAGAGGGACAGGCTCCTACGAGCAGTACTTC. This translates into CASRGTGSYEQYF.

The chain combines TRBV9 with TRBJ1-3; D gene unclear. Germline V CDR1 and CDR2: SGDLS, YYNGEE. Trimming removed 4 bases at V and 0 bases at J, with 17 bases between. The CDR3 covers 17 residues. In DNA, the CDR3 is TGTGCCAGCAGCCCACACGCCACCGGGAGCTCTGGAAACACCATATATTTT. This codes for CASSPHATGSSGNTIYF.

This clone has only a few counts. The chain has TRBV9 and TRBJ1-2, with D unresolved. The V gene's germline CDR1 is SGDLS and CDR2 YYNGEE. The V end was cut by 3 bases, the J end by 4 bases, with 4 bases between. The CDR3 is 11 amino acids. In nucleotides, the CDR3 is TGTGCCAGCAGCGGCAGCTATGGCTACACCTTC. Its protein product is CASSGSYGYTF. The complete variable domain, with remaining parts taken from reference TRBV9 and TRBJ1-2, reads DSGVTQTPKHLITATGQRVTLRCSPRSGDLSVYWYQQSLDQGLQFLIQYYNGEERAKGNILERFSAQQFPDLHSELNLSSLELGDSALYFCASSGSYGYTFGSGTRLTVV.

The rearrangement joins TRBV6-4 to TRBJ2-1; tentative D call: TRBD1 (6 bases). Trimming pared 0 bases from V and 3 bases from J, leaving 9 bases between. Germline lookup yields CDR1 MRHNA and CDR2 SNTAGT. The CDR3 totals 15 residues. For the CDR3, the DNA is TGTGCCAGCAGTGACTCTGGGACAAACTACAATGAGCAGTTCTTC. Protein product: CASSDSGTNYNEQFF.

The genes are TRBV27 and TRBJ1-4, with D maybe TRBD1 (5 bases). The CDR3 has 15 residues. Trimming took off 6 bases at V and 5 bases at J, with 16 bases between the two ends. Germline V gives CDR1 MNHEY, CDR2 SMNVEV (reference sequence). CDR3 sequence: CASSGERTSNEKLFF. The CDR3 DNA reads as TGTGCCAGCAGCGGGGAAAGGACATCGAATGAAAAACTGTTTTTT.

V usage is TRBV19 and J usage is TRBJ2-1; tentative D call: TRBD2 (6 bases). Germline V gives CDR1 LNHDA, CDR2 SQIVND (reference sequence). Trimming took 7 bases from V and 6 from J, leaving 16 bases between them. This CDR3 has 14 residues. CDR3 sequence (DNA): TGTGCCAGTACTCAATGGACTAACCGCAATGAGCAGTTCTTC. This translates into CASTQWTNRNEQFF.

The rearrangement uses TRBV27 and TRBJ1-1; 7 nucleotides align to TRBD1. This CDR3 is built from 15 residues. Germline lookup yields CDR1 MNHEY and CDR2 SMNVEV (reference sequence). V trimming: 5 bases; J trimming: 7 bases; junction bases outside the gene matches: 13. The CDR3 spells CASSPSTGSGREAFF. The CDR3 nucleotides are TGTGCCAGCAGTCCATCGACAGGGAGCGGCCGTGAAGCTTTCTTT.

The chain combines TRBV29-1 with TRBJ1-1; TRBD1 is a possible D gene (5 bases). Between the trimmed V and J ends, which lost 6 bases and 2 bases, there was a span of 10 bases. Germline values: CDR1 SQVTM, CDR2 ANQGSEA. CDR3 length: 12 residues. CDR3 coding DNA: TGCAGCGTGGGAGGGGTAAACACTGAAGCTTTCTTT. This encodes CSVGGVNTEAFF.

A remark on this clone: Compared with germline, one end of the junction differs, possibly owing to a read error. The V and J genes are TRBV4-2 and TRBJ2-7; no clear D. Germline CDR1 LGHNA, CDR2 YNFKEQ. There are 15 residues in the CDR3. The CDR3 loop is CASSEDLGRVYEQYF. DNA of the CDR3: TGTGCCAGCAGCGAAGACCTGGGCCGGGTCTACGAGCAGTACTTC.

DNA of the CDR3: TGTGCCAGCAGCTTAGGTTTAGCGTACAATGAGCAGTTCTTC. It is translated as CASSLGLAYNEQFF. The chain recombines TRBV7-2 with TRBJ2-1, with TRBD2 as a possible D gene (5 bases). Deletions cut 1 base from V and 4 bases from J, with 8 bases between. CDR1 and CDR2 from the germline V gene are SGHTA and FQGNSA. The CDR3 length is 14 residues.

This sequence joins TRBV29-1 and TRBJ1-4, with unresolved D. This CDR3 is built from 12 residues. Germline lookup yields CDR1 SQVTM and CDR2 ANQGSEA. V lost 7 bases, J lost 8 bases, and 14 bases lay in between. The CDR3 protein is CSGGRDEEKLFF. DNA of the CDR3: TGCAGCGGGGGTAGGGATGAAGAAAAACTGTTTTTT.

The chain carries TRBV6-6 and TRBJ1-2, with a tentative D call TRBD1 (6 bases). Germline CDR1 MNHNY, CDR2 SVGAGI (reference sequence). The CDR3 is made up of 12 amino acids. The V gene lost 6 bases and the J gene lost 1 base, with 6 bases spanning the gap. The CDR3 protein is CASRDSNYGYTF. In DNA form, the CDR3 reads TGTGCCAGCAGGGACAGTAACTATGGCTACACCTTC.

This rearrangement joins TRBV14 to TRBJ2-7; 8 positions agree with TRBD1. This CDR3 comprises 15 residues. The germline V gene encodes CDR1 SGHDN and CDR2 FVKESK. J was trimmed by 3 bases and V by 6 bases; bases with no gene match: 10. The CDR3 coding sequence is TGTGCCAGCAGTCCGTTAGCGGACAGGGACTACGAGCAGTACTTC. Protein product: CASSPLADRDYEQYF.

CDR3 nucleotides: TGCAGCGCCGTACAGGGGTCGACGAACACTGAAGCTTTCTTT. Translated, it gives CSAVQGSTNTEAFF. This sequence joins TRBV29-1 and TRBJ1-1; 7 nucleotides match TRBD1. Germline V gene lookup returns CDR1 SQVTM and CDR2 ANQGSEA. With V trimmed by 7 bases and J by 1 base, 9 bases remained unmatched. The CDR3 has 14 residues.

The genes are TRBV19 and TRBJ2-5; weak D call: TRBD1 (6 bases). V was clipped by 3 bases and J by 4 bases, with 12 bases between them. Germline CDR1 and CDR2: LNHDA and SQIVND (reference sequence). The CDR3 is made up of 14 amino acids. CDR3: CASSIGGFTETQYF. CDR3 in DNA: TGTGCCAGTAGTATTGGGGGCTTTACAGAGACCCAGTACTTC.